This T cell receptor beta chain was sequenced for a study of T cell responses to AZD1222 COVID-19 vaccine. Study results and caveats: Nearly half of spike-specific TCRs reportedly target unmutated variant regions. Across spike, vaccine-associated CD4 TCRs were found, dominant at 160-218 and 743-854. Donors were chiefly white British, with a greater number of females, and clonal diversity was perhaps underestimated.

From germline, CDR1 is SGHTA and CDR2 FQGNSA. V was shortened by 1 base and J by 4 bases, with 9 bases between the two germline ends. The CDR3 contains 14 residues. Clones were read by immunoSEQ multiplex PCR, and TCRdb kept only the in-frame ones, dropping some. This table holds about 140,000 clones, roughly 89% found once. For this clone: The antigen is not known.

The rearrangement uses TRBV7-2 and TRBJ2-3, with unresolved D. The sequence came from an adult who received the MenACWY meningococcal vaccine as a control. The sample here was peripheral blood, taken 28 days after the second dose of the MenACWY control vaccine. CDR3 DNA: TGTGCCAGCAGCTTAGGAGGATCTGCAGATACGCAGTATTTT. Amino acids: CASSLGGSADTQYF.